This T cell receptor beta chain was documented in a study of OX40 agonist ivuxolimab in advanced cancers. Sequencing was performed with immunoSEQ multiplex PCR; in TCRdb, only in-frame clones are kept and a portion is missing. The table shows about 52,000 clones, with 88% occurring only once. With respect to this clone: Its antigen is currently unknown.

Whole-study results and caveats: Among the lowest levels of clonal expansion were found in partial responders at 0.1-3.0 mg/kg. Normalized T-cell clonal expansion was also low in some nonresponders.

J lost 4 bases, V lost 7 bases, and 11 bases had no gene match. This CDR3 is 15 amino acids long. Germline-derived CDR1 and CDR2 are SEHNR and FQNEAQ (reference sequence). Individuals having autoimmune disease history or systemic immunosuppression were not enrolled. Sequences were derived from CD4+ or CD8+ T cells sorted from blood, sampled in a trial of the OX40 agonist ivuxolimab. This sequence joins TRBV7-9 and TRBJ1-1; 8 positions agree with TRBD1. The TCR sequence derives from an adult with an advanced solid tumor such as melanoma, head and neck, liver or kidney cancer. CDR3 loop: CASNLMTGVFTEAFF. The CDR3 nucleotides are TGTGCCAGCAACCTTATGACAGGGGTATTCACTGAAGCTTTCTTT.